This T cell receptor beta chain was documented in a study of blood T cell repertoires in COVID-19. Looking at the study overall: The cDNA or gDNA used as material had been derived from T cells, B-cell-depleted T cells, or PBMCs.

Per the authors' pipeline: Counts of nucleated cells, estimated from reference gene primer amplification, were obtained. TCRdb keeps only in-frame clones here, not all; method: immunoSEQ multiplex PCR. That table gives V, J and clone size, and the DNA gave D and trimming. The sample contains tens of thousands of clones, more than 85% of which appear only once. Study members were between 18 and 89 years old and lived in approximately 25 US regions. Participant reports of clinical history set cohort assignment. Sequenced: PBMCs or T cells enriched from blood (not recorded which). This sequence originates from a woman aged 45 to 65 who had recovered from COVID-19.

This CDR3 is CASSSTTGVFGETQYF. Written as DNA, the CDR3 is TGTGCCAGCAGCTCAACCACAGGGGTGTTTGGGGAGACCCAGTACTTC. This chain links TRBV5-6 with TRBJ2-5; 7 nucleotides match TRBD1. This CDR3 is 16 amino acids long. J lost 5 bases, V lost 3 bases, and 13 bases had no gene match. Germline V gene sequence: CDR1 SGHDT, CDR2 YYEEEE.